Below are 12 T cell receptor beta chains sequenced from a single sample in a study of blood T cell repertoires in COVID-19. Clones were read by immunoSEQ multiplex PCR, and TCRdb kept only the in-frame ones, dropping some. The table shows tens of thousands of clones, with around 92% occurring only once. Sequencing was done on a sample of peripheral blood. The receptors were gathered from a man aged 55 to 70 with acute or convalescent COVID-19.

The chain links TRBV30 to TRBJ2-7; a possible D gene is TRBD2 (5 bases). Germline lookup yields CDR1 GTSNPN and CDR2 SVGIG (reference sequence). Trimming pared 1 base from V and 6 bases from J, leaving 28 bases between. This CDR3 comprises 18 residues. In DNA form, the CDR3 reads TGTGCCTGGAGTGCTGGGAGTTTGTGGATGACCCGTCCCGCCGAGCAGTACTTC. It specifies CAWSAGSLWMTRPAEQYF.

The rearrangement joins TRBV6-5 to TRBJ1-1, with D possibly matching TRBD1 (5 bases). Germline lookup yields CDR1 MNHEY and CDR2 SVGAGI. CDR3 size: 14 residues. V was pared by 6 bases and J by 5 bases, with 16 bases between. The CDR3 DNA reads as TGTGCCAGCAGGTGGGGGGGGGAAGGGACTGAAGCTTTCTTT. Amino acids: CASRWGGEGTEAFF.

The J gene is TRBJ2-7, the V gene TRBV2, with D possibly TRBD1 on 5 matching bases. Trimming shortened V by 4 bases and J by 3 bases, and 10 bases separated the two germline ends. The germline V gene has CDR1 SNHLY and CDR2 FYNNEI. This CDR3 contains 13 residues. The CDR3 nucleotides are TGTGCCAGCAGTGGGCAGGGATACTACGAGCAGTACTTC. It specifies CASSGQGYYEQYF.

The V and J genes are TRBV6-2 or TRBV6-3 and TRBJ1-2, with 8 bases fitting TRBD1. CDR1 and CDR2 from the germline V gene are MNHEY and SVGEGT. V lost 4 bases to trimming and J lost 9 bases; unmatched junction nucleotides: 7. This CDR3 contains 13 residues. The CDR3 sequence is CASSSGQGLRYTF. The CDR3 DNA follows: TGTGCCAGCAGTTCAGGACAGGGACTTCGCTACACCTTC.

This clone was counted a single time. V usage is TRBV4-2 and J usage is TRBJ1-1, with 10 bases lining up with TRBD1. From germline, CDR1 is LGHNA and CDR2 YNFKEQ. CDR3 length: 16 residues. V lost 4 bases and J lost 3; bases outside the gene matches: 8. The DNA of the CDR3 is TGTGCCAGCAGCCCTGACAGGGGGCAAGTTGACACTGAAGCTTTCTTT. This codes for CASSPDRGQVDTEAFF.

The chain links TRBV6-2 or TRBV6-3 to TRBJ1-3; 7 bases fit TRBD1. Germline V gene data show CDR1 as MNHEY and CDR2 as SVGEGT. V lost 5 bases to trimming and J lost 2 bases; unmatched junction nucleotides: 9. The CDR3 is made up of 16 amino acids. Here the CDR3 reads CASSPQGGITGNTIYF. The CDR3 DNA sequence: TGTGCCAGCAGTCCCCAGGGGGGAATAACTGGAAACACCATATATTTT.

The J gene is TRBJ1-5, the V gene TRBV7-9; D unclear. The CDR3 covers 14 residues. Germline values: CDR1 SEHNR, CDR2 FQNEAQ (reference sequence). V was trimmed by 5 bases and J by 0 bases, leaving 8 bases between them. CDR3 coding DNA: TGTGCCAGCAGCCCAACAGATAGCAATCAGCCCCAGCATTTT. It encodes CASSPTDSNQPQHF.

The chain employs TRBV19 and TRBJ2-1, with 7 nucleotides matching TRBD1. This CDR3 contains 15 residues. Germline values: CDR1 LNHDA, CDR2 SQIVND (reference sequence). Trimming cost V 4 bases and J 2 bases; bases outside gene matches: 5. The CDR3 here is CASSSGQATYNEQFF. CDR3 in DNA: TGTGCCAGTAGTAGTGGACAGGCTACCTACAATGAGCAGTTCTTC. The full variable domain, in which reference TRBV19 and TRBJ2-1 provide the parts outside the CDR3, is DGGITQSPKYLFRKEGQNVTLSCEQNLNHDAMYWYRQDPGQGLRLIYYSQIVNDFQKGDIAEGYSVSREKKESFPLTVTSAQKNPTAFYLCASSSGQATYNEQFFGPGTRLTVL.

V gene TRBV7-6 combines with J gene TRBJ2-5, with 7 bases lining up with TRBD1. Per germline, CDR1 SGHVS and CDR2 FNYEAQ. The CDR3 has 15 amino acids. The junction had 7 bases not matched to a gene; V was cut back by 3 bases and J by 3 bases. The CDR3 DNA is TGTGCCAGCAGCTTGAGGGGGCGCGATAAAGAGACCCAGTACTTC. Amino acids: CASSLRGRDKETQYF.

This clone was picked up a small number of times. The identical CDR3 is also encoded by other nucleotide sequences in the sample. The CDR3 bases are TGTGCCAGCAGCCCACTCTCAGATACGCAGTATTTT. As protein: CASSPLSDTQYF. The chain is built from TRBV7-9 and TRBJ2-3, with unresolved D. Germline V CDR1 and CDR2: SEHNR, FQNEAQ (reference sequence). V was cut by 5 bases and J by 4 bases, with 7 bases left in between. The CDR3 sequence is 12 residues long.

The rearrangement links TRBV7-9 to TRBJ2-7; 8 bases fit TRBD1. Germline V gives CDR1 SEHNR, CDR2 FQNEAQ (reference sequence). The CDR3 has 13 residues. The trim removed 3 bases at V and 5 bases at J, leaving 3 bases unmatched. The DNA of the CDR3 is TGTGCCAGCAGCTTGGACAGGGCGGACGAGCAGTACTTC. Its protein product is CASSLDRADEQYF.

This chain links TRBV9 with TRBJ2-4, with 12 positions matching TRBD2. Per the germline V gene, CDR1 is SGDLS and CDR2 is YYNGEE. CDR3 size: 14 residues. Unmatched junction bases numbered 1, after V lost 2 bases and J lost 7 bases. CDR3 in DNA: TGTGCCAGCAGCGTGGGGACTAGCGGGAACATTCAGTACTTC. It encodes CASSVGTSGNIQYF.